The TCR beta chain under discussion was sequenced for a study of identifying expanded T cells in peripheral blood. During the collection period, no donor immune events like infections were recorded. The CDR3 is 12 amino acids. Trimming stripped 6 bases from V and 13 bases from J, with 21 bases between. CDR1 SQVTM and CDR2 ANQGSEA come from the germline V gene. Only in-frame clones appear in the TCRdb table, and some are missing; sequencing was by immunoSEQ multiplex PCR. The profile shows tens of thousands of clones, around four fifths of them singletons. About this clone: What it binds is unknown.

Study observations and caveats: Technical replicates showed around 1.2 changed clones; two weeks 15 to 20; four weeks 19. Clone count variance between approximately two-week samples rose with total template count.

The clonotype comes from a person between 18 and 75 years old in good health. Sequences were obtained from blood. The chain carries TRBV29-1 and TRBJ1-2; D remains ambiguous. The CDR3 DNA is TGCAGCGTCCCCGCCCCGACACCTTCGGGCACCTTC. This sequence encodes CSVPAPTPSGTF. The full variable domain, completed using reference TRBV29-1 and TRBJ1-2, is SAVISQKPSRDICQRGTSLTIQCQVDSQVTMMFWYRQQPGQSLTLIATANQGSEATYESGFVIDKFPISRPNLTFSTLTVSNMSPEDSSIYLCSVPAPTPSGTFGSGTRLTVV.